This TCR beta chain was observed in a study of T cell clones after liver transplantation. Study context: TCRbeta sequencing after a pre-transplant mixed lymphocyte reaction identified graft-donor-reactive clones, later tracked in post-transplant blood. Notes on the study in general: A larger donor-reactive than third-party decline suggested partial antigen-specific deletion.

This clone appeared a single time. What it binds is unknown. Sequencing used immunoSEQ multiplex PCR; TCRdb keeps in-frame clones, though not all of them. The sample has about 75,000 clones; about 85% are singletons. Per germline, CDR1 MGHRA and CDR2 YSYEKL. The CDR3 covers 16 residues. The ends lost 8 bases at V and 0 bases at J; junction bases unmatched: 9. Sequenced here: CD4+ T cells from blood, sampled 48 months after liver transplant. This clonotype originated in a human patient who received a liver transplant. The graft donor may be the source of some T cells. The chain couples TRBV4-1 to TRBJ1-4, with 7 positions matching TRBD1. The CDR3 sequence: CASAQGTAPTNEKLFF. The CDR3, as DNA: TGCGCCAGCGCCCAAGGGACAGCGCCAACTAATGAAAAACTGTTTTTT.